The rows below give T cell receptor beta chains drawn from one sample of a study of OX40 agonist ivuxolimab in advanced cancers. Clones were sequenced by immunoSEQ multiplex PCR, and TCRdb holds only the in-frame ones, with some missing. Counted here are roughly 19,000 clones, 80% to 85% occurring once; the ten biggest clones make up around 4%. Sequenced here: CD4+ or CD8+ T cells sorted from blood, sampled in a trial of the OX40 agonist ivuxolimab. Receptors originate from an adult with an advanced solid tumor such as melanoma, head and neck, liver or kidney cancer. Both conserved end residues are part of each CDR3. The order of the fields is D gene, J gene, clone size, V gene, CDR3 DNA, CDR3 protein. D genes are given only for firm matches. For some rows the clone size is stated as once, few or many, or as a class when expanded; others skip it.

- TRBJ2-2 once TRBV6-1 TGTGCCAGCAGTGAATACCGGCTAGGGGCCGGGGAGCTGTTTTTT CASSEYRLGAGELFF
TRBD1 TRBJ2-1 - TRBV4-3 TGCGCCAGCAGCCAAGCAGGCAGGGGGCGGTTCAATGAGCAGTTCTTC CASSQAGRGRFNEQFF
TRBD1 TRBJ2-2 - TRBV4-3 TGCGCCAGCAGCGGGACAGGGAACACCGGGGAGCTGTTTTTT CASSGTGNTGELFF
- TRBJ2-1 once TRBV2 TGTGCCAGCACGCTGATCAATGAGCAGTTCTTC CASTLINEQFF
- TRBJ2-7 - TRBV27 TGTGCCAGCAGTATCGACCTCTCCTACGAGCAGTACTTC CASSIDLSYEQYF
- TRBJ2-7 - TRBV7-9 TGTGCCAGCTCGGACGGCTCCTACGAGCAGTACTTC CASSDGSYEQYF
TRBD1 TRBJ2-7 - TRBV2 TGTGCCAGCACTACCGGGACAGGGCACTACGAGCAGTACTTC CASTTGTGHYEQYF
- TRBJ2-5 - TRBV5-6 TGTGCCAGCAGCTTGAAGGATGGGACCCAGTACTTC CASSLKDGTQYF
- TRBJ2-1 - TRBV29-1 TGCAGCGTTGAATTTACGAACAATGAGCAGTTCTTC CSVEFTNNEQFF
- TRBJ2-7 - TRBV15 TGTGCCACCAGCAGTAGACGGCAGTTTGGCGAGCAGTACTTC CATSSRRQFGEQYF
- TRBJ1-2 - TRBV7-2 TGTGCCAGCAGCTTAACTCCTAAGACAGGCTATGGCTACACCTTC CASSLTPKTGYGYTF
- TRBJ2-7 - TRBV5-6 TGTGCAAGCAGCCAGGCGGGGTCCGAGCAGTACTTC CASSQAGSEQYF
TRBD1 TRBJ1-1 - TRBV10-3 TGTGCCCATAAGGGACAGCAGAACACTGAAGCTTTCTTT CAHKGQQNTEAFF
- TRBJ1-1 - TRBV29-1 TGCAGCGTTGAAGTTGGAGGGATTGAAGCTTTCTTT CSVEVGGIEAFF
- TRBJ2-7 - TRBV6-1 TGTGCCAGCAGGGAACCACTAGCTTCCGAGCAGTACTTC CASREPLASEQYF
- TRBJ1-2 - TRBV19 TGTGCCACGGGACCGGACGTCGGTGGCTACACCTTC CATGPDVGGYTF
- TRBJ2-7 - TRBV2 TGTGCCAGCAGTGTCCAGCAGAGGGGGGAGCAGTACTTC CASSVQQRGEQYF
- TRBJ1-5 - TRBV28 TGTGCCACTCAAAGGCCAAGCCTGGGTCAGCCCCAGCATTTT CATQRPSLGQPQHF
TRBD1 TRBJ1-5 - TRBV29-1 TGCAGCGTTCAACCGGGACAGCATCAGCCCCAGCATTTT CSVQPGQHQPQHF
- TRBJ2-5 few TRBV7-8 TGTGCCAGCAGCGTCTCTCCCGGGACCCTCGGCGGGACCCAGTACTTC CASSVSPGTLGGTQYF
- TRBJ2-2 - TRBV2 TGTGCCAGCAGTGCCAGTACGAACACCGGGGAGCTGTTTTTT CASSASTNTGELFF
- TRBJ2-2 few TRBV19 TGTGCCAGTAGTCTATTAGGGAGGAACACCGGGGAGCTGTTTTTT CASSLLGRNTGELFF
- TRBJ2-3 - TRBV30 TGTGCCTGGAGTCGAGGCCTCACAGATACGCAGTATTTT CAWSRGLTDTQYF
- TRBJ2-1 - TRBV7-2 TGTGCCAGCAGCTTATTCCGGGAGACCCCCTACAATGAGCAGTTCTTC CASSLFRETPYNEQFF
TRBD1 TRBJ2-7 - TRBV6-1 TGTGCCAGCAGTGCCGGACAGGGGACAAACGAGCAGTACTTC CASSAGQGTNEQYF
- TRBJ2-7 - TRBV10-3 TGTGCCACCATGGACTCCTACGAGCAGTACTTC CATMDSYEQYF
TRBD1 TRBJ1-2 medium-sized TRBV19 TGTGCCAGTACCTTGGCCAGGACAGGGGACTATGGCTACACCTTC CASTLARTGDYGYTF
- TRBJ2-1 - TRBV6-5 TGTGCCAGCAGTTACTCTGGGGGCTCCTACAATGAGCAGTTCTTC CASSYSGGSYNEQFF
TRBD2 TRBJ2-2 once TRBV9 TGTGCCAGCAGCGCTCGGACTAGCGGAACGAACACCGGGGAGCTGTTTTTT CASSARTSGTNTGELFF
- TRBJ2-7 - TRBV5-1 TGCGCCAGCAGCTCGTATGGGACCGGATATTCCTACGAGCAGTACTTC CASSSYGTGYSYEQYF
- TRBJ1-4 - TRBV18 TGTGCCAGCTCACGAGACCTAAAGGACATAAATGAAAAACTGTTTTTT CASSRDLKDINEKLFF
- TRBJ1-3 - TRBV7-9 TGTGCCAGCAGCTTATCCGGGACGGGAAACACCATATATTTT CASSLSGTGNTIYF
TRBD1 TRBJ2-2 - TRBV5-1 TGCGCCAGCAGCCCGCCTACAGGGGCCGGGGAGCTGTTTTTT CASSPPTGAGELFF
TRBD2 TRBJ2-3 - TRBV10-1 TGCGCCAGCAGTGGAAACGCGGGAGGCCCAACAGATACGCAGTATTTT CASSGNAGGPTDTQYF
TRBD1 TRBJ1-2 few TRBV6-1 TGTGCCAGCAGCGGGACAGGGGACTATGGCTACACCTTC CASSGTGDYGYTF
- TRBJ2-3 - TRBV19 TGTGCCTCAAAGGCCAGGGCTAGCACAGATACGCAGTATTTT CASKARASTDTQYF
- TRBJ2-7 - TRBV10-3 TGTGCCATCAGTGAGGGGGGATTGGGCGAGCAGTACTTC CAISEGGLGEQYF
TRBD1 TRBJ2-5 - TRBV19 TGTGCCAGTAGTATGAGACAGGGAGAGACCCAGTACTTC CASSMRQGETQYF
- TRBJ2-5 - TRBV4-2 TGTGCCAGCAGAGGTCCAGGGTACCAAGAGACCCAGTACTTC CASRGPGYQETQYF
- TRBJ2-7 - TRBV5-6 TGTGCCAGCAGCTTACTCGGGACGGAAGCCTACGAGCAGTACTTC CASSLLGTEAYEQYF
- TRBJ1-1 - TRBV9 TGTGCCAGCAGCGCGGATGGATGGACTGAAGCTTTCTTT CASSADGWTEAFF
- TRBJ2-3 few TRBV29-1 TGCAGCGCGGGGCAGCAAGATACGCAGTATTTT CSAGQQDTQYF
- TRBJ1-5 once TRBV28 TGTGCCAGCAGCAAGGGGGGAAGCAATCAGCCCCAGCATTTT CASSKGGSNQPQHF
- TRBJ2-3 - TRBV27 TGTGCCAGCAGGAGACTAGTAGCAGATACGCAGTATTTT CASRRLVADTQYF
TRBD2 TRBJ2-3 - TRBV6-4 TGTGCCAGCGTCTTTGCAGCGGGGGAGGGGGATACGCAGTATTTT CASVFAAGEGDTQYF
- TRBJ1-2 once TRBV28 TGTGCCAGCAATGAGCACTATGGCTACACCTTC CASNEHYGYTF
- TRBJ1-5 - TRBV6-6 TGTGCCAGCAGTTACTCAGGGGGCAATCAGCCCCAGCATTTT CASSYSGGNQPQHF
- TRBJ2-7 once TRBV7-9 TGTGCCAGCAGCTCGGAGTACGAGCAGTACTTC CASSSEYEQYF
- TRBJ1-2 once TRBV7-9 TGTGCCAGCAGCTTAGGGGGGCGGGGGCAGAAGGGCTACACCTTC CASSLGGRGQKGYTF
- TRBJ1-4 - TRBV19 TGTGCCAGTAGTCGGACAGAAGAAAAACTGTTTTTT CASSRTEEKLFF